The clone carrying this TCR beta chain has a handful of counts. Its target is unknown. The genes and germline here are from mouse. The CDR3 is cut off 4 residues early in the read; its end comes from the germline J gene. Other DNA sequences in the same sample also yield this CDR3. It was cDNA, reverse transcribed from extracted RNA, that served as the sequencing template. This table comes from immunoSEQ multiplex PCR, and its TCRdb copy is limited to in-frame clones, with some not included. The sample has 270,000 or so clones, none seen only once. This specimen comes from a study of CD8+ T cells in alopecia areata. Study background: Skin grafts from approximately 6-12-month-old C3H/HeJ donors with spontaneous alopecia were placed on approximately 7-11-week-old female C3H/HeJ mice. Points from the study as a whole: More clonal than normal scalp was lesional scalp, particularly alopecia totalis/universalis.

The authors sorted pooled cutaneous lymph node cells using CD4, CD8alpha, NKG2D, NKG2ACE and other markers. Germline-derived CDR1 and CDR2 are FNHDT and SITEND (reference sequence). The CDR3 is made up of 11 amino acids. Between the trimmed V and J ends, which lost 5 bases and 2 bases, there was a span of 4 bases. The receptor was isolated from a C3H/HeJ mouse with alopecia areata. Strain MHC haplotype: H2-k. The rearrangement links TRBV19 to TRBJ1-2; D uncertain. The sample was CD4+ T cells sorted from a lymph node. CDR3 protein: CASSRNSDYTF. The CDR3 bases that were read are TGTGCCAGCAGCAGGAACTCC.